These 8 T cell receptor beta chains share one sample of origin, sequenced in a study of neurological immune-mediated disorders. MiXCR, run by TCRdb on the 5' RACE reads, gives a single entry per CDR3 protein. The sample yields tens of thousands of distinct CDR3 sequences, about 3.4% seen once. The sequencing sample was made of PBMCs. These receptors all come from a man between 35 and 55 years old with multiple sclerosis.

This clonotype was picked up many times. The chain carries TRBV29-1 and TRBJ1-2; the D gene is possibly TRBD1 (6 bases). The germline gives CDR1 SQVTM, CDR2 ANQGSEA. CDR3 size: 14 residues. Trimming took off 6 bases at V and 1 base at J, with 15 bases between the two ends. Written as DNA, the CDR3 is TGCAGCGTCTCCCAAGGGGGATTTAACTATGGCTACACCTTC. This sequence encodes CSVSQGGFNYGYTF.

This clonotype has just a few counts. The junction differs from germline at one of its ends, possibly a read error. V usage is TRBV5-1 and J usage is TRBJ1-6, with D hard to call. The CDR3 spans 13 residues. Germline V gene data show CDR1 as SGHRS and CDR2 as YFSETQ. The CDR3 loop is CASSLTENSTLNF. The CDR3 DNA reads as TGCGCCAGCAGCTTGACGGAGAATTCAACCCTCAACTTT.

This clonotype was counted ten times or more. The chain carries TRBV5-5 and TRBJ2-5, with D unresolved. The V end lost 3 bases, the J end lost 0 bases, and 12 bases lay between the germline ends. CDR3 length: 15 residues. Germline V lookup: CDR1 SGHKS, CDR2 YYEKEE (reference sequence). CDR3 in DNA: TGTGCCAGCAGCTACAGCCCCTCGTACCAAGAGACCCAGTACTTC. It translates to CASSYSPSYQETQYF.

This clonotype was observed at least ten times. The chain couples TRBV20-1 to TRBJ2-7, with a tentative D call TRBD2 (6 bases). Germline assignment: CDR1 DFQATT and CDR2 SNEGSKA (reference sequence). Trimming left V 6 bases short and J 5 bases short, with 20 bases between. The CDR3 spans 14 residues. CDR3 in amino acids: CSATRDWPMDEQYF. DNA of the CDR3: TGCAGTGCCACGAGGGACTGGCCCATGGACGAGCAGTACTTC.

This clonotype was picked up many times. This chain links TRBV3-1 with TRBJ2-1; 7 bases line up with TRBD2. V lost 1 base to trimming and J lost 7 bases; unmatched junction nucleotides: 10. The CDR3 is made up of 16 amino acids. The V gene's germline CDR1 is LGHDT and CDR2 YNNKEL (reference sequence). The DNA for the CDR3 is TGTGCCAGCAGCCAAGCCCCAGCGGGAACAGGAAATGAGCAGTTCTTC. It encodes CASSQAPAGTGNEQFF.

This clonotype has a count of ten or more. The chain couples TRBV11-2 to TRBJ2-1; 8 bases map to TRBD2. V trimming: 3 bases; J trimming: 4 bases; junction bases outside the gene matches: 8. CDR3 length: 16 amino acids. Germline V CDR1 and CDR2: SGHAT, FQNNGV. CDR3 sequence reads: CASSFPGLGVYNEQFF. In DNA, the CDR3 is TGTGCCAGCAGCTTTCCGGGACTAGGGGTTTACAATGAGCAGTTCTTC.

This clonotype appeared many times. The chain uses TRBV5-5 and TRBJ2-3; no clear D gene. This CDR3 contains 16 residues. Between the trimmed V and J ends, which lost 5 bases and 2 bases, there was a span of 18 bases. Germline CDR1 reads SGHKS; CDR2 reads YYEKEE (reference sequence). CDR3 region: CASSLQNPTYTDTQYF. CDR3 bases: TGTGCCAGCAGTCTTCAGAACCCTACCTACACAGATACGCAGTATTTT.

This clonotype has ten or more counts. The V call is TRBV27, the J call TRBJ1-5; the match to TRBD1 covers 7 bases. The ends lost 10 bases at V and 2 bases at J; junction bases unmatched: 11. In germline, CDR1 is MNHEY, CDR2 SMNVEV (reference sequence). The CDR3 extends over 15 amino acids. As DNA, the CDR3 is TGTGCCACGGGGACTAACAGGGGAGGCAATCAGCCCCAGCATTTT. It translates to CATGTNRGGNQPQHF.